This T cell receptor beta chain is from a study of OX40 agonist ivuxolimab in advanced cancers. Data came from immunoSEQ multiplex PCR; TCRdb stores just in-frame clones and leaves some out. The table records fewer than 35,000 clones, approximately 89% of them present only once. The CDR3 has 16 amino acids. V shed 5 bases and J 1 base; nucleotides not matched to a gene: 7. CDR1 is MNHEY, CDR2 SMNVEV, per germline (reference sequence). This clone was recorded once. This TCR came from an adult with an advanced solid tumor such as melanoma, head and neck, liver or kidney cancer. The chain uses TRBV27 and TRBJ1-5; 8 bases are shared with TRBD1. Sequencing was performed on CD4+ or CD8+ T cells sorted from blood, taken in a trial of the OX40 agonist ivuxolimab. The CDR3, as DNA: TGTGCCAGCAGTGCGCTCGACAGGGGAAGCAATCAGCCCCAGCATTTT. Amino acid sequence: CASSALDRGSNQPQHF.